This is a list of T cell receptor beta chains from one sample in a study of tumor and adjacent non-tumor tissue in lung cancer. TCRdb used MiXCR to reprocess the multiplex PCR reads, holding one entry per CDR3 protein. The data hold 50,000 or so distinct CDR3 sequences, with 74% observed a single time. Sequencing used distant non-tumor lung tissue. The receptors come from a woman between 55 and 75 years old with non-small cell lung cancer. The CDR3 runs from the conserved cysteine through the conserved F or W. A D gene is named only where the DNA matches it firmly. Clone size is not always given. Where it is, it says once, few, many or a class for expanded clones.

D | J | size | length | V | CDR3 | DNA
TRBD1 | TRBJ2-5 | NA | 15 | TRBV5-5 | CASNLDRAHRETQYF | TGCGCCAGCAACTTGGACAGGGCTCATAGGGAGACCCAGTACTTC
NA | TRBJ1-2 | NA | 15 | TRBV6-5 | CARSSRAGGRRGYTF | TGTGCCAGGAGTTCTCGGGCGGGGGGAAGAAGGGGCTACACCTTC
NA | TRBJ1-2 | NA | 12 | TRBV11-2 | CVSSLGSVVYTF | TGTGTCAGCAGCTTAGGTTCGGTTGTCTACACCTTC
NA | TRBJ2-1 | NA | 16 | TRBV11-2 | CASSTHRGLGRNEQFF | TGTGCCAGCAGTACCCACAGGGGACTAGGGCGCAATGAGCAGTTCTTC
NA | TRBJ1-5 | NA | 15 | TRBV6-6 | CASSSVGRHNQPQHF | TGTGCCAGTAGCTCTGTTGGGCGGCACAATCAGCCCCAGCATTTT
NA | TRBJ2-1 | once | 16 | TRBV20-1 | CSAREGQGGAYNVQFF | TGCAGTGCTAGAGAGGGCCAAGGGGGGGCGTACAATGTGCAGTTCTTC
NA | TRBJ2-5 | NA | 15 | TRBV20-1 | CSARDFASSRETQYF | TGCAGTGCTAGAGACTTTGCTAGCTCCCGGGAGACCCAGTACTTC
NA | TRBJ2-1 | NA | 13 | TRBV11-2 | CASIRRIRDEQFF | TGTGCCAGCATCAGGCGGATTCGCGATGAGCAGTTCTTC
NA | TRBJ1-6 | NA | 12 | TRBV12-3/TRBV12-4 | CTSRRVSSPLHF | TGTACCAGCCGGAGGGTGTCCTCGCCCCTCCACTTT
NA | TRBJ1-5 | NA | 18 | TRBV4-3 | CASSQYWTKRRGSQPQHF | TGCGCCAGCAGCCAATACTGGACTAAACGTAGGGGATCCCAGCCCCAGCATTTT
TRBD2 | TRBJ2-3 | NA | 15 | TRBV4-1 | CASSGTSDRTDTQYF | TGCGCCAGCAGTGGGACTAGCGACCGCACAGATACGCAGTATTTT
TRBD2 | TRBJ2-3 | many | 16 | TRBV6-6 | CASSPGGTSGTDTQYF | TGTGCCAGCAGCCCTGGGGGGACTAGCGGAACAGATACGCAGTATTTT
NA | TRBJ2-1 | NA | 16 | TRBV10-3 | CAISGPAGNSYNEQFF | TGTGCCATCAGTGGGCCGGCGGGGAACTCCTACAATGAGCAGTTCTTC